What follows describes a single T cell receptor (beta chain). Its cognate antigen has yet to be identified. Qualities for individual bases were not recorded, and no much larger clone is one base off. The data belong to a study of blood T cell repertoires in COVID-19 (TCRdb year 2020). Some background on the complete study: The collaborator samples originated in the United States, Italy and Spain and spanned the acute and convalescent phases of COVID-19. The material from the prospective study consisted of cDNA or gDNA derived from T cells, B-cell-depleted T cells, or PBMCs. Subjects who had been exposed to COVID-19, were actively infected with it, or had recovered from it provided the deeply sampled blood TCRbeta repertoires that made up the dataset. The repertoires were released in a freely available public database meant as a resource for research on the immune response to SARS-CoV-2. The samples were drawn from two sources: the first 160 participants of the ongoing ImmuneRACE study, and fewer than 1,500 subjects contributed by 6 global collaborators. A de-identified subject ID, COVID-19 status, age in years and sex were almost always included in the sample metadata. HLA class I and class II types, where available, came from metadata supplied by the sample provider rather than from assay-based typing. Overall results and qualifications from the work: The amount of clinical and demographic metadata varied by source and participant and was provided uncurated.

The CDR3 starts with the cysteine, ends with the phenylalanine, and has 13 residues. Of all the DNA, just the CDR3 is kept, 39 bases in frame from base 1. CDR1 GTSNPN and CDR2 SVGIG were looked up in the germline V gene (reference sequence). Relative to germline, V is 1 base shorter and J is 6 bases shorter, with 12 bases between their ends. TCRbeta CDR3 regions were amplified from genomic DNA by means of the immunoSEQ Assay, a bias-controlled multiplex PCR. The authors' analysis ran thus. Within the assay, amplification of reference gene primers was used to estimate how many nucleated cells each sample contained. To quantify the absolute abundance of each unique TCRbeta CDR3 rearrangement, sequence reads were collapsed and filtered. For each sample, productive Simpson clonality was calculated by taking the square root of Simpson's diversity index across productive rearrangements. TCRdb re-hosts the immuneACCESS table, in-frame sequences only. Its copies lack some clones; in the studies checked, an unresolved V gene accounts for under half of them, and the cause for the rest is not known. V and J calls plus clone size are reproduced from that table; the DNA served to infer D and trimming. For this sample the table gives around 140,000 clones, of which about 89% were detected only once. Over 9% of the sample is taken by the ten largest.

Participants in the prospective study were aged about 18 to 100 years, lived in over 20 United States geographic areas, and enrolled through a virtual design. In the prospective study, participants were assigned to cohorts based on the clinical history participants reported in a screening survey and a study questionnaire. Recovered participants in ImmuneRACE Cohort 3 were defined as having two consecutive negative NP/OP PCR tests, clearance from a healthcare professional, or resolution of symptoms. Mobile phlebotomists in the prospective study collected whole blood, serum and a nasopharyngeal or oropharyngeal swab from every participant. Over a roughly two-month period, participants in the prospective study had the option of providing additional blood draws and questionnaires. Before DNA extraction, prospective study blood samples were shipped either frozen or at room temperature.

The receptor was derived from a man aged 60-69 years who had recovered from COVID-19. The material sequenced was PBMCs or T cells enriched from blood (not recorded which). The V and J genes are TRBV30 and TRBJ1-1; the D gene is perhaps TRBD1, on 5 matching bases. The CDR3 loop reads CAWSEQGVSEAFF. The nucleotide sequence reads TGTGCCTGGAGTGAGCAGGGTGTCTCTGAAGCTTTCTTT.